This T cell receptor beta chain was profiled in a study of response to subunit inactivated influenza vaccine. Study results and caveats: The authors offered the suggestion that each seasonal influenza vaccination recruits few new T cells.

As regards this clonotype: No antigen is known for it.

The V gene's germline CDR1 is DFQATT and CDR2 SNEGSKA (reference sequence). The CDR3 loop spans 15 amino acids. V lost 4 bases and J 1 base, leaving 14 bases between the germline ends. One entry per CDR3 protein, called by TCRdb with MiXCR from the RT-PCR reads. The profile shows 500,000 to 550,000 distinct CDR3 sequences, 6% to 9% of them singletons. The TCR originated in a man between 45 and 75 years old who received an inactivated influenza vaccine. The gene calls are TRBV20-1 and TRBJ2-1; TRBD1 or TRBD2 may be the D gene (6 bases each). The material sequenced was PBMCs from blood, taken around 2 years after vaccination. The CDR3 region is CSAKTGARSYNEQFF. DNA for the CDR3: TGCAGTGCTAAAACGGGGGCCCGATCCTACAATGAGCAGTTCTTC.